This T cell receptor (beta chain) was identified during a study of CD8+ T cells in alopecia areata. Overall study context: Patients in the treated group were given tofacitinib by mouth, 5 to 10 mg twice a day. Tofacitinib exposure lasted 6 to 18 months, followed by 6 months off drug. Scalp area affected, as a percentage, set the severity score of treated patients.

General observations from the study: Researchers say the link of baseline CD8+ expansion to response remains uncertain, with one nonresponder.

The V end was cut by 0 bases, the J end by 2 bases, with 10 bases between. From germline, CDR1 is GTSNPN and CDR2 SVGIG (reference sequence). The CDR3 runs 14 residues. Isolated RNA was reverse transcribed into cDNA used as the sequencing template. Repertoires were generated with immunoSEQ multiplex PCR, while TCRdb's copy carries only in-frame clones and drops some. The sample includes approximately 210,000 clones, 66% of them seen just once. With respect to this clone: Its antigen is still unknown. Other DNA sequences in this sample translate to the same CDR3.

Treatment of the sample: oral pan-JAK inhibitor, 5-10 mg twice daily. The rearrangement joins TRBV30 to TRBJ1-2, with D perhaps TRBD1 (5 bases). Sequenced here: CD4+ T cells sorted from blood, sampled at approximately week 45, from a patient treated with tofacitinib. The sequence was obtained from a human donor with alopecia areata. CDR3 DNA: TGTGCCTGGAGTGTGTCGTCAGGGAACTATGGCTACACCTTC. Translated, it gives CAWSVSSGNYGYTF.